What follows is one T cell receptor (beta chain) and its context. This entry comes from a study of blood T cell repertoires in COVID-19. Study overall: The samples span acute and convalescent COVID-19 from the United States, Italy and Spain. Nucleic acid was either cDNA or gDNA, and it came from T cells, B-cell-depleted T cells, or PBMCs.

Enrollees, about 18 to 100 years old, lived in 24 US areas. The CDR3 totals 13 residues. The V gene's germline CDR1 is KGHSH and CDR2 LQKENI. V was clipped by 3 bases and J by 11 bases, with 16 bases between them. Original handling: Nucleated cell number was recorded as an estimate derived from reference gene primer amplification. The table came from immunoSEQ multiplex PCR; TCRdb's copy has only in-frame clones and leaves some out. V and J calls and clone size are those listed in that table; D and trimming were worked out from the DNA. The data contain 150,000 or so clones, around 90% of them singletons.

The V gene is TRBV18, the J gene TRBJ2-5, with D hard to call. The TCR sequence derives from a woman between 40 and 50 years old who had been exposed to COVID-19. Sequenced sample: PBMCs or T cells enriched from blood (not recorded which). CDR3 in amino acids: CASSPIQIRVQYF. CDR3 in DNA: TGTGCCAGCTCACCGATCCAGATTCGGGTGCAGTACTTC.